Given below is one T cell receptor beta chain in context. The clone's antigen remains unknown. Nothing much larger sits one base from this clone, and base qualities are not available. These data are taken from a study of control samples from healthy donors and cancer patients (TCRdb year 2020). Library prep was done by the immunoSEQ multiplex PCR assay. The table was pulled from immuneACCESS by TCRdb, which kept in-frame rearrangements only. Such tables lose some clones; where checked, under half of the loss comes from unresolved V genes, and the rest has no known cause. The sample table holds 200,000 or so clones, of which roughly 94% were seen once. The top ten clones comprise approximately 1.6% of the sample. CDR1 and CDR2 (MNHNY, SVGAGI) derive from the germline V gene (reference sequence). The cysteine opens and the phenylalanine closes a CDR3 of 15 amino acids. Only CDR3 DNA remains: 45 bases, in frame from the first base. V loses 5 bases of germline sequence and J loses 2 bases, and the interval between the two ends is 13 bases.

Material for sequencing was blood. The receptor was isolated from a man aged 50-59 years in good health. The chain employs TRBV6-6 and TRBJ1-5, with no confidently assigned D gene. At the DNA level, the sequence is TGTGCCAGCAGTCTCGGGCCTCTCCGCAATCAGCCCCAGCATTTT. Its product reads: CASSLGPLRNQPQHF.